The 3 T cell receptor beta chains below all came from one sample that was sequenced in a study of immune evolution from preneoplasia to lung adenocarcinoma. Measured with immunoSEQ multiplex PCR; TCRdb has only the in-frame clones, and not every one. The data show 9,000 to 9,500 clones, 85% to 90% seen once. Source material: FFPE invasive lung adenocarcinoma tissue. The source is a person aged 65-85 years with invasive lung adenocarcinoma.

The rearrangement uses TRBV7-9 and TRBJ2-7; D perhaps matches TRBD1 (6 bases). V was shortened by 5 bases and J by 5 bases, with 19 bases between the two germline ends. The CDR3 loop spans 15 amino acids. Germline V gives CDR1 SEHNR, CDR2 FQNEAQ (reference sequence). CDR3 bases: TGTGCCAGCAGCGTACAGGGCTCTGAAGTAAACGAGCAGTACTTC. Protein sequence: CASSVQGSEVNEQYF.

The rearrangement links TRBV5-6 to TRBJ1-2; D is unclear. CDR1 and CDR2 (germline): SGHDT, YYEEEE. CDR3 length equals 15 residues. Trimming shortened V by 6 bases and J by 4 bases, and 19 bases separated the two germline ends. This chain's CDR3 is CASIPNGAPGYGYTF. Written as DNA, the CDR3 is TGTGCCAGCATTCCTAACGGCGCCCCAGGCTATGGCTACACCTTC.

This sequence joins TRBV28 and TRBJ1-2; D uncertain. The ends were cut back, 6 bases at V and 4 bases at J, with 15 bases in the middle. The CDR3 covers 14 residues. Per germline, CDR1 MDHEN and CDR2 SYDVKM. The CDR3 DNA reads TGTGCCAGCAGGAACGATCAAGGTTTCTATGGCTACACCTTC. This translates into CASRNDQGFYGYTF.